The rows below give T cell receptor beta chains drawn from one sample of a study of T-cell memory formation after mild COVID-19. Each CDR3 protein gets one entry after TCRdb re-called the 5' RACE reads with MiXCR. The sample comprises roughly 510,000 distinct CDR3 sequences, around 16% of which are singletons, and around 8.1% rests with the top ten. The sequenced material came from PBMCs or a T cell subset sorted from them (not recorded which). These TCRs come from an adult woman who had mild COVID-19 (a few samples of this study predate the infection). Cell type and time point are not known. The conserved cysteine and the conserved F or W are not part of the CDR3 here.

j_gene	v_gene	CDR3aa
TRBJ2-7	TRBV7-9	ASSKRGASYEQY
TRBJ1-5	TRBV6-6	ASSLGTTGDQPQH
TRBJ2-7	TRBV20-1	SARDRRESSYEQY
TRBJ2-3	TRBV28	ASSRSGLTPSTDTQY
TRBJ2-3	TRBV7-9	ASSLLGTSDTDTQY
TRBJ2-7	TRBV18	ASSPPYQGEEQY
TRBJ2-6	TRBV7-9	ASSRLRSGSLDSGANVLT
TRBJ2-1	TRBV20-1	SARGSGRSSYNEQF
TRBJ2-3	TRBV30	AWSVLASTDTQY
TRBJ2-3	TRBV19	ASSRGVAQY
TRBJ2-6	TRBV20-1	SARTGTGSGANVLT
TRBJ1-5	TRBV6-6	ASSPPGPVQH
TRBJ2-5	TRBV15	ATGEGRRTQY
TRBJ2-5	TRBV20-1	SAKTGGPIETQY
TRBJ1-2	TRBV20-1	SAEAEGQTVGYT
TRBJ2-7	TRBV27	ASSQGVTHYEQY
TRBJ2-3	TRBV7-2	ASSNFGWGQDTDTQY
TRBJ1-1	TRBV11-2	ASSLDGVRAF
TRBJ2-1	TRBV27	ASSPSGRGIINEQF
TRBJ1-5	TRBV27	ASSFRRNQPQH
TRBJ2-7	TRBV9	ASSGTGTGGYEQY
TRBJ2-3	TRBV7-3	ASSLGDRRQQY
TRBJ1-6	TRBV5-1	ASSVGQNSPLH
TRBJ1-2	TRBV12-3/TRBV12-4	ASSQSRDRGYGYT
TRBJ1-1	TRBV20-1	SAPLRTDTEAF
TRBJ1-5	TRBV20-1	SARDSGRGRDQPQH
TRBJ1-1	TRBV5-1	ASSPEGRAATEAF
TRBJ2-1	TRBV6-2/TRBV6-3	ASCSQRDRGRNEQF
TRBJ2-2	TRBV5-1	ASSPMGPGELF
TRBJ1-4	TRBV5-5	ASSLAGGEGEKLF
TRBJ2-1	TRBV20-1	SAWAGGSYNEQF
TRBJ2-7	TRBV14	ASSHPGGRGLQY
TRBJ1-1	TRBV3-1	ASSQDYPAAEAF
TRBJ1-1	TRBV18	ASSTGTGVNEAF
TRBJ1-6	TRBV5-1	ASSQPGQGGRSSPLH
TRBJ1-2	TRBV20-1	SAEPGYYGYT
TRBJ1-1	TRBV12-5	ASGSPLQGDTEAF
TRBJ2-1	TRBV10-3	AISESRSGAGSYNEQF